This record looks at one TCR beta chain sequence and its context. What it recognizes is unknown. The CDR3 is made up of 15 amino acids. Germline assignment: CDR1 MNHEY and CDR2 SMNVEV (reference sequence). V lost 6 bases, J lost 0 bases, and 8 bases stayed unmatched. Patients got ipilimumab 1 mg/kg beginning 14 to 28 days post-transplant. This specimen belongs to a study of ipilimumab plus nivolumab after autologous stem cell transplantation. As for the study in general: A median of about eight nivolumab and a few ipilimumab doses were given. Both relapsed and primary refractory DLBCL were included.

Study-wide findings and caveats: The authors say TCR, Treg and microbiome findings warrant further study.

TCRdb's table, derived via immunoSEQ multiplex PCR, lists solely in-frame clones and lacks some. The table has about 15,000 clones, 65% to 75% seen once; the top ten hold 20%. The material sequenced was PBMCs, taken in a trial of ipilimumab plus nivolumab as post-transplant consolidation. The clonotype comes from a male donor with diffuse large B-cell lymphoma. The V call is TRBV27, the J call TRBJ2-7; 7 positions match TRBD2. For the CDR3, the DNA is TGTGCCAGCAGCCCGGCAGGGACTATCTCCTACGAGCAGTACTTC. This translates into CASSPAGTISYEQYF.